This T cell receptor (beta chain) was sequenced during a study of T-cell reconstitution after alpha-beta-depleted transplantation in children. Unique molecular identifiers were incorporated when the TCRbeta library was constructed. Using its own MiXCR run on the PCR reads, TCRdb lists one record per CDR3 protein. Of about 260,000 distinct CDR3 sequences listed, roughly 8.2% are singletons. There are many counts of this clonotype. Sequencing used PBMCs, mostly from graft donor cells, obtained 180 days after TCRalphabeta/CD19-depleted stem cell transplant. This receptor was identified in a male patient younger than 18 who had a stem cell transplant for acute lymphoblastic leukemia, so the T cells may come from the graft donor.

The CDR3 coding sequence is TGTGCCAGCACCACGGGACTAGCGGGTTTAAATGAGCAGTTCTTC. Protein product: CASTTGLAGLNEQFF. The chain joins TRBV6-2 or TRBV6-3 to TRBJ2-1, with 12 positions matching TRBD2. V trimming: 7 bases; J trimming: 7 bases; junction bases outside the gene matches: 8. CDR1 and CDR2 from the germline V gene are MNHEY and SVGEGT. This CDR3 is 15 amino acids long.